A selection of T cell receptor beta chains follows, all from one sample in a study of T-cell reconstitution after alpha-beta-depleted transplantation in children. A single record per CDR3 protein comes from TCRdb applying MiXCR to the PCR reads. The repertoire has about 340,000 distinct CDR3 sequences, roughly 15% of them found once; the top ten carry around 4.1%. The material sequenced was PBMCs, taken from the stem cell graft. All receptors come from a human donor who donated a stem cell graft to a child with Fanconi anemia. Both conserved end residues are part of each CDR3. The order of the fields is V gene, clone size, J gene, D gene, CDR3 protein, CDR3 DNA. A D gene is named only where the DNA matches it firmly. Some rows have no size entry. The others give once, few or many, or a class for an expanded clone.

TRBV10-3,many,TRBJ2-1,TRBD1,CAISEWDRGLYNEQFF,TGTGCCATCAGTGAATGGGACAGGGGGCTTTACAATGAGCAGTTCTTC
TRBV5-6,many,TRBJ2-1,-,CASSLSLGQGFYNEQFF,TGTGCCAGCAGCTTGTCCCTAGGCCAGGGGTTCTACAATGAGCAGTTCTTC
TRBV29-1,few,TRBJ1-1,-,CSVEGGKMNTEAFF,TGCAGCGTTGAAGGGGGAAAGATGAACACTGAAGCTTTCTTT
TRBV6-1,few,TRBJ2-3,-,CASSPGGSVNTQYF,TGTGCCAGCAGCCCCGGGGGCTCTGTTAATACGCAGTATTTT
TRBV6-2/TRBV6-3,few,TRBJ2-1,TRBD2,CASSLLSSGGAYNEQFF,TGTGCCAGCAGTCTGCTATCTAGCGGGGGGGCGTACAATGAGCAGTTCTTC
TRBV4-3,few,TRBJ2-6,-,CASSQDAGTGASVLTF,TGCGCCAGCAGCCAAGACGCAGGGACTGGGGCCAGCGTCCTGACTTTC
TRBV4-3,once,TRBJ2-7,TRBD2,CASSPSHTSGGSYEQYF,TGCGCCAGCAGCCCCTCCCATACTAGCGGGGGAAGCTACGAGCAGTACTTC
TRBV12-3/TRBV12-4,-,TRBJ2-7,TRBD1,CASSLQVGQDLYEQYF,TGTGCCAGCAGTCTCCAGGTGGGACAGGATCTCTACGAGCAGTACTTC
TRBV4-1,-,TRBJ2-1,TRBD2,CASSQAPGGEQFF,TGCGCCAGCAGCCAAGCCCCGGGGGGGGAGCAGTTCTTC
TRBV5-1,once,TRBJ2-1,-,CASSSPRGKPEDEQFF,TGCGCCAGCAGCTCCCCGCGGGGTAAGCCCGAAGATGAGCAGTTCTTC
TRBV7-9,few,TRBJ1-3,-,CASSSAVSPSGNTIYF,TGTGCCAGCAGCTCCGCTGTGTCCCCCTCTGGAAACACCATATATTTT
TRBV20-1,few,TRBJ2-1,-,CSAPVAEGGEQFF,TGCAGTGCTCCCGTTGCGGAGGGGGGTGAGCAGTTCTTC
TRBV12-3/TRBV12-4,many,TRBJ2-2,TRBD1,CASTLDRVVTGELFF,TGTGCCAGCACCCTGGACAGGGTGGTCACCGGGGAGCTGTTTTTT
TRBV20-1,few,TRBJ1-2,-,CSAKGTPANYGYTF,TGCAGTGCGAAGGGGACACCAGCTAACTATGGCTACACCTTC
TRBV7-2,few,TRBJ2-5,TRBD2,CASSAGGAEETQYF,TGTGCCAGCAGCGCCGGGGGGGCCGAAGAGACCCAGTACTTC
TRBV12-3/TRBV12-4,-,TRBJ1-1,-,CASSRDSAEAFF,TGTGCCAGCAGCCGCGACAGCGCTGAAGCTTTCTTT
TRBV20-1,few,TRBJ2-7,TRBD1,CSAFTGVEQYF,TGCAGTGCCTTCACAGGGGTCGAGCAGTACTTC
TRBV2,-,TRBJ2-2,-,CASGSLGTGELFF,TGTGCCAGCGGTAGCTTGGGTACCGGGGAGCTGTTTTTT
TRBV7-3,-,TRBJ2-1,TRBD2,CASSLNPASGGAENEQFF,TGTGCCAGCAGCTTAAACCCGGCAAGCGGGGGGGCCGAGAATGAGCAGTTCTTC
TRBV3-1,-,TRBJ2-1,-,CASSRSLTGTNEQFF,TGTGCCAGCAGCCGATCGCTCACCGGGACTAATGAGCAGTTCTTC
TRBV19,-,TRBJ2-1,TRBD2,CASSINRGGLSDEQFF,TGTGCCAGTAGTATTAACCGGGGGGGCCTAAGTGATGAGCAGTTCTTC
TRBV5-1,-,TRBJ1-3,-,CASSLNPQLSGNTIYF,TGCGCCAGCAGCTTGAATCCACAGCTCTCTGGAAACACCATATATTTT
TRBV20-1,few,TRBJ2-3,-,CSAPAAGTGTDTQYF,TGCAGTGCTCCCGCGGCGGGGACGGGCACAGATACGCAGTATTTT
TRBV5-1,many,TRBJ2-5,-,CASSLVPGKETQYF,TGCGCCAGCAGCTTGGTCCCAGGGAAAGAGACCCAGTACTTC
TRBV29-1,few,TRBJ2-2,TRBD1,CSVRRTGGSVNTGELFF,TGCAGCGTCCGGAGAACAGGGGGCTCGGTGAACACCGGGGAGCTGTTTTTT
TRBV20-1,many,TRBJ1-2,-,CSARDGGSGSYTF,TGCAGTGCTAGAGATGGCGGTTCCGGCAGCTACACCTTC
TRBV3-1,few,TRBJ2-4,TRBD2,CASSPLAGGHIQYF,TGTGCCAGCAGCCCTCTAGCGGGGGGGCACATTCAGTACTTC
TRBV27,many,TRBJ2-2,TRBD1,CASSPPGQANTGELFF,TGTGCCAGCAGTCCCCCCGGACAGGCAAACACCGGGGAGCTGTTTTTT
TRBV28,many,TRBJ2-7,-,CASSLITVSYEQYF,TGTGCCAGCAGTTTGATCACCGTCTCCTACGAGCAGTACTTC
TRBV5-1,many,TRBJ1-6,-,CASSPGGAWNSPLHF,TGCGCCAGCAGCCCTGGGGGCGCATGGAATTCACCCCTCCACTTT
TRBV29-1,-,TRBJ2-1,-,CSVEKAYNEQFF,TGCAGCGTTGAGAAGGCCTACAATGAGCAGTTCTTC
TRBV6-6,-,TRBJ2-2,-,CASSHLVRELFF,TGTGCCAGCAGCCACCTGGTCAGGGAGCTGTTTTTT
TRBV10-2,few,TRBJ1-2,-,CASSAQGGYTF,TGCGCCAGCAGCGCACAGGGTGGCTACACCTTC
TRBV7-9,-,TRBJ2-5,-,CASGGEAGPWGETQYF,TGTGCCAGCGGAGGAGAGGCGGGTCCTTGGGGAGAGACCCAGTACTTC
TRBV20-1,-,TRBJ2-5,-,CSAIGVLETQYF,TGCAGTGCCATAGGAGTCCTAGAGACCCAGTACTTC
TRBV5-1,-,TRBJ1-1,-,CASSLPQGENTEAFF,TGCGCCAGCAGCTTGCCCCAGGGAGAGAACACTGAAGCTTTCTTT
TRBV25-1,-,TRBJ2-3,TRBD1,CASHLRGTDTQYF,TGTGCCAGCCACCTCAGGGGGACAGATACGCAGTATTTT
TRBV7-2,many,TRBJ2-1,-,CASSSGWALYNEQFF,TGTGCCAGCAGCTCAGGGTGGGCCCTCTACAATGAGCAGTTCTTC
TRBV19,-,TRBJ2-7,TRBD1,CASSIAQGIPYEQYF,TGTGCCAGTAGTATAGCACAGGGGATACCTTACGAGCAGTACTTC
TRBV28,many,TRBJ1-2,-,CASSLGDGIRYTF,TGTGCCAGCAGTTTGGGGGACGGGATACGCTACACCTTC
TRBV3-1,-,TRBJ1-5,-,CASSQGHPNQPQHF,TGTGCCAGCAGCCAAGGACATCCAAATCAGCCCCAGCATTTT
TRBV5-5,many,TRBJ1-6,-,CASSFEINSPLHF,TGTGCCAGCAGCTTTGAGATTAATTCACCCCTCCACTTT
TRBV3-1,-,TRBJ2-5,TRBD1,CASSQVWDRDEETQYF,TGTGCCAGCAGCCAAGTCTGGGACAGGGATGAGGAGACCCAGTACTTC
TRBV4-1,-,TRBJ1-1,TRBD1,CASSRGRGLEAFF,TGCGCCAGCAGCCGGGGGAGGGGGCTCGAAGCTTTCTTT